This T cell receptor (beta chain) was sequenced in a study of OX40 agonist ivuxolimab in advanced cancers. This CDR3 is built from 13 residues. V was trimmed by 5 bases and J by 3 bases, leaving 10 bases between them. Germline assignment: CDR1 LNHNV and CDR2 YYDKDF (reference sequence). Libraries were prepared by immunoSEQ multiplex PCR; TCRdb keeps only in-frame clonotypes and omits some of them. This table has approximately 70,000 clones, roughly 80% appearing once. The chain links TRBV15 to TRBJ1-2; D gene uncertain. The sequences come from CD4+ or CD8+ T cells sorted from blood, collected in a trial of the OX40 agonist ivuxolimab. The source of this sequence is an adult with an advanced solid tumor such as melanoma, head and neck, liver or kidney cancer. CDR3 nucleotides: TGTGCCACCAGCGCAAACCGGGACTATGGCTACACCTTC. Residues: CATSANRDYGYTF.